This T cell receptor (beta chain) was retrieved from a study of response to subunit inactivated influenza vaccine. Study-wide results and caveats: It was the authors' suggestion that each seasonal influenza vaccination recruits few new T cells.

Germline loops: CDR1 MNHEY, CDR2 SVGEGT. This CDR3 region has 17 residues. V was cut by 5 bases and J by 0 bases, with 14 bases left in between. A single record per CDR3 protein comes from TCRdb applying MiXCR to the RT-PCR reads. The repertoire consists of 290,000 or so distinct CDR3 sequences, with 20% to 25% occurring once and the leading ten covering 10% to 13%. This clonotype has at least ten counts. What it binds is not known. The sequence was obtained from a man aged 50 to 69 who received an inactivated influenza vaccine. This sample comprised PBMCs from blood, obtained less than 22 months after vaccination. This sequence joins TRBV6-2 or TRBV6-3 and TRBJ2-6; D possibly corresponds to TRBD1 (5 bases). CDR3 amino acids: CASSPPAGLSGANVLTF. The CDR3 nucleotides read TGTGCCAGCAGTCCACCCGCAGGGCTCTCTGGGGCCAACGTCCTGACTTTC.